The present entry profiles one TCR beta chain with its context. Original methodology: Using reference gene primer amplification, nucleated cell counts were estimated. The method was immunoSEQ multiplex PCR; TCRdb's version includes in-frame clones alone and lacks a portion of them. V and J calls and clone size are copied from that table; D and trimming were computed from the DNA. The sample includes 350,000 to 450,000 clones, approximately 91% of them seen just once. CDR1 is GTSNPN and CDR2 is SVGIG in the germline V gene (reference sequence). The CDR3 extends over 11 amino acids. The V end lost 8 bases, the J end lost 5 bases, and 9 bases lay between the germline ends. This record belongs to a study of blood T cell repertoires in COVID-19.

The sequence derives from a woman in her thirties or forties who had been exposed to COVID-19. The chain is built from TRBV30 and TRBJ2-2; possibly TRBD1 for D (5 bases). Sequences were obtained from PBMCs or T cells enriched from blood (not recorded which). The DNA for the CDR3 is TGTGCCAGTCAGGGTACCGGGGAGCTGTTTTTT. This gives the protein CASQGTGELFF. The variable domain in full, with the rest retrieved from reference TRBV30 and TRBJ2-2, is SQTIHQWPATLVQPVGSPLSLECTVEGTSNPNLYWYRQAAGRGLQLLFYSVGIGQISSEVPQNLSASRPQDRQFILSSKKLLLSDSGFYLCASQGTGELFFGEGSRLTVL.